This T cell receptor beta chain comes out of a study of shared clonotypes between healthy human individuals. Study-wide results and limits: In having few donors, the study represented limited genetic and exposure-history diversity.

Genomic DNA from unsorted samples was obtained from 80 million to 100 million PBMCs (per sample). Sequencing was performed with immunoSEQ multiplex PCR; in TCRdb, only in-frame clones are kept and a portion is missing. The repertoire holds roughly 500,000 clones, around 78% seen once, with about an eighth in the top ten. CDR3 length: 15 amino acids. Germline CDR1 MDHEN, CDR2 SYDVKM. Trimming left V 4 bases short and J 3 bases short, with 15 bases between. This clone appeared a single time. Its antigen is currently unknown. This clonotype originated in a woman between 35 and 50 years old in good health. Some clones in this sample may be carry-over from other donors' samples. The specimen was PBMCs. The chain is built from TRBV28 and TRBJ1-1, with D perhaps TRBD1 (6 bases). CDR3: CASSSTAGAYTEAFF. Here the CDR3 DNA reads TGTGCCAGCAGTTCCACGGCAGGGGCATACACTGAAGCTTTCTTT.